A selection of T cell receptor beta chains follows, all from one sample in a study of blood T cell repertoires in COVID-19. Clones were sequenced by immunoSEQ multiplex PCR, and TCRdb holds only the in-frame ones, with some missing. The data contain approximately 140,000 clones, 80% of them singletons. Source material: peripheral blood. These receptors all stem from a man in his sixties with active or convalescent COVID-19. Both conserved end residues are part of each CDR3. Fields, in order: V gene, clone size, D gene, J gene, CDR3 DNA, CDR3 protein. A D gene is named only where the DNA matches it firmly. Part of the rows lack a size; the others show once, few, many or a class for expanded clones.

TRBV5-4,-,-,TRBJ1-5,TGTGCCAGCAGCTTGTCGCGGTCCCCCCAGCATTTT,CASSLSRSPQHF
TRBV7-3,-,-,TRBJ2-6,TGTGCCAGCAGCTTATTGGGCGGGGCTGGGGCCAACGTCCTGACTTTC,CASSLLGGAGANVLTF
TRBV7-8,-,TRBD1,TRBJ1-6,TGTGCCAGCAGCTCCGGGACAGATAATTCACCCCTCCACTTT,CASSSGTDNSPLHF
TRBV28,-,-,TRBJ1-4,TGTGCCAGCAGTCTCGACAGATTAGACAAACTGTTTTTT,CASSLDRLDKLFF
TRBV7-2,-,TRBD2,TRBJ2-7,TGTGCCAGCAGTCCACCTAGCGGAGCCTACGAGCAGTACTTC,CASSPPSGAYEQYF
TRBV27,-,TRBD2,TRBJ2-1,TGTGCCAGCAGTTTAACTAGCGGGGGAAACAATGAGCAGTTCTTC,CASSLTSGGNNEQFF
TRBV20-1,few,-,TRBJ2-3,TGCAGTGCTAGTCGGGGGGCGCAGGCGGTCGATACGCAGTATTTT,CSASRGAQAVDTQYF
TRBV4-3,-,-,TRBJ2-7,TGCGCCAGCAGCCGAGAGTGGGGGGGGCCCTACGAGCAGTACTTC,CASSREWGGPYEQYF
TRBV15,-,TRBD1,TRBJ2-2,TGTGCCACCAGCGAGGACAGGGCGTTGAACACCGGGGAGCTGTTTTTT,CATSEDRALNTGELFF
TRBV6-2/TRBV6-3,-,TRBD1,TRBJ1-3,TGTGCCAGCAGTCTCGACCCGGGACAGGGAATACGATCTGGAAACACCATATATTTT,CASSLDPGQGIRSGNTIYF
TRBV5-4,-,TRBD2,TRBJ2-1,TGTGCCAGCAGCCCGGGACTAGCGGGAGATGAGCAGTTCTTC,CASSPGLAGDEQFF
TRBV28,-,TRBD1,TRBJ2-7,TGTGCCAGCAGCCAAGGGGACAGCTACGAGCAGTACTTC,CASSQGDSYEQYF
TRBV3-1/TRBV3-2,-,-,TRBJ2-1,TGTGCCAGCAGTCTAAGGGGGATCACCTACAATGAGCAGTTCTTC,CASSLRGITYNEQFF
TRBV7-9,few,-,TRBJ2-7,TGTGCCAGCAGCCCGCGACCAACAGGGTTCACCTCCTACGAGCAGTACTTC,CASSPRPTGFTSYEQYF
TRBV10-3,few,TRBD1,TRBJ2-6,TGTGCCATTTCTCTAAACAGGGGATCTTCAGGGGCCAACGTCCTGACTTTC,CAISLNRGSSGANVLTF
TRBV24-1,-,-,TRBJ2-7,TGTGCCACCAGTGATCCGGGACAAGCCACCTACGAGCAGTACTTC,CATSDPGQATYEQYF
TRBV18,-,TRBD2,TRBJ2-1,TGTGCCAGCTCACCACTACGGTGGCAGGGAGGGATCTTC,CASSPLRWQGGIF
TRBV19,once,TRBD1,TRBJ1-5,TGTGCCAGTAGTACGACAGGGGAAGGCAATCAGCCCCAGCATTTT,CASSTTGEGNQPQHF
TRBV19,-,TRBD1,TRBJ2-2,TGTGCCAGTAGTTTGGGACAGGGGAACACCGGGGAGCTGTTTTTT,CASSLGQGNTGELFF
TRBV18,-,TRBD1,TRBJ2-1,TGTGCCAGCTTACAGGGGGCTCTGGCCTACAATGAGCAGTTCTTC,CASLQGALAYNEQFF
TRBV9,-,-,TRBJ1-1,TGTGCCAGCAGCCCGGAGGTTAGGAACACTGAAGCTTTCTTT,CASSPEVRNTEAFF
TRBV5-1,few,-,TRBJ1-4,TGCGCCAGCAGCTTGGAACAGCCAACTAATGAAAAACTGTTTTTT,CASSLEQPTNEKLFF